These T cell receptor beta chains were read from a single sample in a study of vaccination and CD4 T cells after COVID-19. TCRdb redid the calling of the PCR reads with MiXCR, one entry per CDR3 protein. This sample yields some 24,000 distinct CDR3 sequences, of which roughly 41% are seen a single time; 4.1% belongs to the top ten. What these receptors recognize is not known. The material sequenced was CD4+ T cells from blood, cultured in vitro, taken about 7 months after SARS-CoV-2 vaccination. All receptors derive from a human donor who had recovered from COVID-19. Each CDR3 is given with its conserved first and last residue. D genes are given only for firm matches. The size of a clone is reported for some rows only, either as once, few or many, or as a class for expanded clones.

D	V	size	length	J	DNA	CDR3
TRBD2	TRBV27	medium-sized	18	TRBJ2-5	TGTGCCAACCCGACTAGCGGGAGACCCCCTGTATTTGGAGAGACCCAGTACTTC	CANPTSGRPPVFGETQYF
TRBD1	TRBV2	.	13	TRBJ1-1	TGTGCCAGCAATCGACAGGGGAACACTGAAGCTTTCTTT	CASNRQGNTEAFF
.	TRBV12-3/TRBV12-4	.	15	TRBJ2-7	TGTGCCAGCAGTTTTGACATTGGCCCCGGTGGGGAGCAGTACTTC	CASSFDIGPGGEQYF
TRBD2	TRBV10-3	few	13	TRBJ2-5	TGTGCCATCCGCGGGGGTTGGGGGGAGACCCAGTACTTC	CAIRGGWGETQYF
.	TRBV20-1	few	13	TRBJ1-6	TGCAGTGCCCAAACAAAGTTTGGTTCACCCCTCCACTTT	CSAQTKFGSPLHF
.	TRBV19	.	15	TRBJ2-5	TGTGCCAGTAGTACGGAACAGAGATCCCAAGAGACCCAGTACTTC	CASSTEQRSQETQYF
.	TRBV28	.	16	TRBJ2-3	TGTGCCAGCAGTCCGCTCAGGAGAGTTGACACAGATACGCAGTATTTT	CASSPLRRVDTDTQYF
TRBD2	TRBV20-1	few	15	TRBJ2-5	TGCAGTGCTAGTCTAGTAGCGGGCCCAGGAGAGACCCAGTACTTC	CSASLVAGPGETQYF
.	TRBV6-2/TRBV6-3	.	13	TRBJ1-2	TGTGCCAGCACTCCACATAAGAACTATGGCTACACCTTC	CASTPHKNYGYTF
.	TRBV7-9	.	17	TRBJ2-1	TGTGCCAGCAGCCCCCCGAGGGTTGGATTAGCCTCCAAGGAGCAGTTCTTC	CASSPPRVGLASKEQFF
.	TRBV7-2	few	15	TRBJ1-6	TGTGCCAGCAGCTTAGTGGGGCAAAATAATTCACCCCTCCACTTT	CASSLVGQNNSPLHF
TRBD1	TRBV28	.	14	TRBJ1-5	TGTGCCAGCAGCCTGACAGGGGTTTATCAGCCCCAGCATTTT	CASSLTGVYQPQHF
TRBD2	TRBV20-1	.	15	TRBJ2-3	TGCAGTGCTAGAGTGGCAGCTAGCGGGGGAGATACGCAGTATTTT	CSARVAASGGDTQYF
TRBD2	TRBV28	.	18	TRBJ2-3	TGTGCCAGCGAGATGACTGGGACTAGCGGTACTAGCACAGATACGCAGTATTTT	CASEMTGTSGTSTDTQYF
TRBD2	TRBV11-3	.	16	TRBJ2-1	TGTGCCAGCAGCTTAGGTAGGCGGGAGAGGCGCGATGAGCAGTTCTTC	CASSLGRRERRDEQFF
.	TRBV5-1	.	13	TRBJ2-5	TGCGCCAGCAGCTTTCGACCAGGGGAGACCCAGTACTTC	CASSFRPGETQYF
.	TRBV6-1	.	15	TRBJ2-1	TGTGCCAGCAGCGTCTCACAGAGCTCCTACAATGAGCAGTTCTTC	CASSVSQSSYNEQFF
TRBD1	TRBV7-9	.	15	TRBJ1-5	TGTGCCAGCAGCGGGAAGGGGGCTGGGAATCAGCCCCAGCATTTT	CASSGKGAGNQPQHF
.	TRBV20-1	.	14	TRBJ1-1	TGCAGTGCTAAGTACAGGGCCACCAACACTGAAGCTTTCTTT	CSAKYRATNTEAFF
.	TRBV28	.	15	TRBJ2-5	TGTGCCAGCAGTTCTGTGGGGGAGGGACAGGAGACCCAGTACTTC	CASSSVGEGQETQYF
.	TRBV10-3	.	14	TRBJ2-3	TGTGCCATCAGTCTGACCGGACTAACAGATACGCAGTATTTT	CAISLTGLTDTQYF
TRBD1	TRBV7-9	.	17	TRBJ2-1	TGTGCCAGCAGCTCCGGACAGGGAGTGTTGTCCTACAATGAGCAGTTCTTC	CASSSGQGVLSYNEQFF
.	TRBV4-1	.	17	TRBJ2-5	TGCGCCAGCAGCCACCACCGACAGCCACTCCAGCAAGAGACCCAGTACTTC	CASSHHRQPLQQETQYF
.	TRBV7-3	.	16	TRBJ2-3	TGTGCCAGCAGCTCAAGGGGGGACACCCGCACAGATACGCAGTATTTT	CASSSRGDTRTDTQYF